This T cell receptor (beta chain) stems from a study of T cells after yellow fever vaccination. Unmatched junction bases numbered 7, after V lost 4 bases and J lost 1 base. Germline CDR1 and CDR2: SGHNT and YYREEE (reference sequence). There are 15 residues in the CDR3. MiXCR was run by TCRdb on the 5' RACE reads, yielding one entry per CDR3 protein. This table holds 250,000 to 400,000 distinct CDR3 sequences, 4.1% found once. V gene TRBV5-4 combines with J gene TRBJ2-7; 8 positions agree with TRBD1. The TCR sequence derives from a man younger than 35 who received the YFV17D yellow fever vaccine. The sample here was PBMCs, taken 5 days after the yellow fever booster vaccination. The CDR3 DNA sequence: TGTGCCAGCAGCCTGGACAGGGTCCGATCCTACGAGCAGTACGTC. Its translation is CASSLDRVRSYEQYV.